This passage covers 20 T cell receptor beta chains from one sample sequenced in a study of graft-versus-host responses after intestinal transplantation. Profiling relied on immunoSEQ multiplex PCR, and the TCRdb table lists in-frame clones only, not all of them. The sample carries around 90,000 clones, 94% recorded once. Antigens of these TCRs are unknown. The material was unstimulated CD4+ T cells sorted from spleen or lymph node cells, obtained before transplant. Receptors originate from a human donor who was the organ donor for an intestinal transplant.

A single count supports this clone. The V call is TRBV6-7, the J call TRBJ1-1; no clear D gene. TRBV6-7 carries the ORF label, with uncertain function. CDR3 size: 16 residues. Trimming removed 0 bases at V and 5 bases at J, with 16 bases between. CDR3 sequence reads: CASSYSRGKLRTEAFF. The CDR3 DNA is TGTGCCAGCAGTTACTCTCGGGGTAAGTTGAGAACTGAAGCTTTCTTT.

V gene TRBV28 combines with J gene TRBJ1-2; 8 bases align to TRBD1. CDR1 and CDR2 (germline): MDHEN, SYDVKM. V shed 6 bases, J shed 2 bases, and the junction held 5 bases outside the gene matches. This CDR3 is 14 amino acids long. As DNA, the CDR3 is TGTGCCAGCAGACCGGGACAGGAGAACTATGGCTACACCTTC. It encodes CASRPGQENYGYTF.

The V gene is TRBV4-1, the J gene TRBJ1-4, with 7 bases identical to TRBD1. V lost 3 bases, J lost 3 bases, and 4 bases stayed unmatched. Germline V gene lookup returns CDR1 MGHRA and CDR2 YSYEKL. The CDR3 spans 15 residues. CDR3 bases: TGCGCCAGCAGCCAGGTCGGGACAGCTAATGAAAAACTGTTTTTT. It translates to CASSQVGTANEKLFF.

V usage is TRBV4-2 and J usage is TRBJ1-2, with TRBD1 matching over 8 bases. Germline assignment: CDR1 LGHNA and CDR2 YNFKEQ. After removal of 2 bases from V and 3 bases from J, the junction contained 2 bases not matched to a gene. The CDR3 contains 14 residues. CDR3 amino acids: CASSQQQGDYGYTF. In DNA form, the CDR3 reads TGTGCCAGCAGCCAACAACAGGGGGACTATGGCTACACCTTC.

To note about this clone: A junction end diverges from the germline sequence, so it may reflect a read error. The V gene is TRBV7-3, the J gene TRBJ2-3; 14 positions agree with TRBD2. Germline assignment: CDR1 SGHTA and CDR2 FQGTGA. CDR3 length: 16 residues. CDR3 bases: TGTGCCAGCACCTTAGGACTAGCGGGGGGCGCAGATACGCAGTATTTT. Translation gives CASTLGLAGGADTQYF. The variable domain in full, with the rest retrieved from reference TRBV7-3 and TRBJ2-3, is GAGVSQTPSNKVTEKGKYVELRCDPISGHTALYWYRQSLGQGPEFLIYFQGTGAADDSGLPNDRFFAVRPEGSVSTLKIQRTERGDSAVYLCASTLGLAGGADTQYFGPGTRLTVL.

This rearrangement joins TRBV7-9 to TRBJ2-1, with D possibly TRBD1 on 6 matching bases. The CDR3 consists of 16 residues. Germline assignment: CDR1 SEHNR and CDR2 FQNEAQ (reference sequence). Deletions cut 2 bases from V and 7 bases from J, with 18 bases between. The CDR3 is CASSLLGTGRLNEQFF. The CDR3 coding sequence is TGTGCCAGCAGCTTATTGGGTACAGGGCGATTGAATGAGCAGTTCTTC.

The chain employs TRBV28 and TRBJ1-6; no firm D call. Germline-derived CDR1 and CDR2 are MDHEN and SYDVKM. CDR3 size: 11 residues. Trimming pared 5 bases from V and 10 bases from J, leaving 6 bases between. CDR3 in amino acids: CASSKVSPLHF. CDR3 nucleotide sequence: TGTGCCAGCAGTAAGGTGTCACCCCTCCACTTT. Variable domain in full (rest from reference TRBV28 and TRBJ1-6): DVKVTQSSRYLVKRTGEKVFLECVQDMDHENMFWYRQDPGLGLRLIYFSYDVKMKEKGDIPEGYSVSREKKERFSLILESASTNQTSMYLCASSKVSPLHFGNGTRLTVT.

The chain carries TRBV7-9 and TRBJ1-3, with D uncertain. Germline assignment: CDR1 SEHNR and CDR2 FQNEAQ (reference sequence). V lost 0 bases and J lost 0, with 9 bases in between. The CDR3 loop spans 16 amino acids. CDR3 region: CASSLAEAGSGNTIYF. The CDR3 coding sequence is TGTGCCAGCAGCTTAGCGGAAGCAGGCTCTGGAAACACCATATATTTT. The complete variable domain, with remaining parts taken from reference TRBV7-9 and TRBJ1-3, reads DTGVSQNPRHKITKRGQNVTFRCDPISEHNRLYWYRQTLGQGPEFLTYFQNEAQLEKSRLLSDRFSAERPKGSFSTLEIQRTEQGDSAMYLCASSLAEAGSGNTIYFGEGSWLTVV.

V is TRBV5-1 and J is TRBJ2-4; tentatively, D is TRBD1 (6 bases). CDR1 and CDR2 (germline): SGHRS, YFSETQ. This CDR3 has 18 amino acids. Trimming shortened V by 1 base and J by 6 bases, and 23 bases separated the two germline ends. The CDR3 coding sequence is TGCGCCAGCAGCTTGCGATCCGGGACACCCCCGAGGGGAAACATTCAGTACTTC. Encoded protein: CASSLRSGTPPRGNIQYF.

This chain joins TRBV11-2 and TRBJ2-2; D possibly uses TRBD1 or TRBD2 (6 bases each). Germline V gives CDR1 SGHAT, CDR2 FQNNGV. The CDR3 is 17 amino acids. The V end was cut by 2 bases, the J end by 1 base, with 14 bases between. CDR3 in DNA: TGTGCCAGCAGCTTACCCTCCGGGGGCAGGAACACCGGGGAGCTGTTTTTT. This gives the protein CASSLPSGGRNTGELFF.

The rearrangement links TRBV7-2 to TRBJ2-1; 7 bases match TRBD2. The ends lost 4 bases at V and 5 bases at J; junction bases unmatched: 11. This CDR3 has 16 amino acids. The germline gives CDR1 SGHTA, CDR2 FQGNSA. CDR3 DNA: TGTGCCAGCAGCTGGACAAGCGGGGCGAACGACAATGAGCAGTTCTTC. It encodes CASSWTSGANDNEQFF.

The chain carries TRBV6-1 and TRBJ1-5; perhaps TRBD1 as D (5 bases). The CDR3 length is 15 residues. Trimming pared 6 bases from V and 9 bases from J, leaving 21 bases between. Germline V gene data show CDR1 as MNHNS and CDR2 as SASEGT. Here the CDR3 DNA reads TGTGCCAGCAGGGACCGGAACGTAGACAGATTGCCCCAGCATTTT. Translated, it gives CASRDRNVDRLPQHF.

CDR3 amino acids: CASSQIGQGGTEAFF. CDR3 bases: TGTGCCAGCAGCCAAATAGGACAGGGGGGCACTGAAGCTTTCTTT. The genes are TRBV5-4 and TRBJ1-1; 10 bases align to TRBD1. V lost 4 bases to trimming and J lost 4 bases; unmatched junction nucleotides: 7. Germline CDR1 is SGHNT and CDR2 is YYREEE (reference sequence). The CDR3 consists of 15 residues.

The V and J genes are TRBV18 and TRBJ2-7, with D possibly matching TRBD1 (5 bases). V shed 4 bases and J shed 1 base, with 20 bases lying between them. The germline gives CDR1 KGHSH, CDR2 LQKENI. The CDR3 spans 17 residues. CDR3 nucleotides: TGTGCCAGCTCACGGCAACCAAGGACAACCATTTCCTACGAGCAGTACTTC. Translated, it gives CASSRQPRTTISYEQYF.

The rearrangement uses TRBV7-2 and TRBJ1-5; possibly TRBD1 for D (6 bases). The CDR3 covers 14 residues. Germline lookup yields CDR1 SGHTA and CDR2 FQGNSA. Trimming removed 5 bases at V and 4 bases at J, with 12 bases between. Here the CDR3 DNA reads TGTGCCAGCAGCCCAGGACAGTGGAATCAGCCCCAGCATTTT. This translates into CASSPGQWNQPQHF.

This clone occurred once. CDR3: CASSFGVGMGEQYF. The CDR3 coding sequence is TGTGCCAGCAGCTTCGGGGTCGGGATGGGAGAGCAGTACTTC. This chain uses TRBV5-4 with TRBJ2-5; tentatively, D is TRBD2 (5 bases). CDR1 and CDR2 (germline): SGHNT, YYREEE (reference sequence). This CDR3 has 14 residues. With 2 bases removed from V and 11 bases from J, the gap between germline ends came to 19 bases.

The chain couples TRBV9 to TRBJ2-7; D remains ambiguous. The CDR3 has 13 amino acids. V lost 0 bases, J lost 7 bases, and 11 bases lay in between. In germline, CDR1 is SGDLS, CDR2 YYNGEE. The CDR3 region has the DNA TGTGCCAGCAGCGTAGCTTCTCTTTCTGAGCAGTACTTC. Translation gives CASSVASLSEQYF.

This sequence joins TRBV11-2 and TRBJ1-1; TRBD1 agrees at 8 bases. The germline V gene encodes CDR1 SGHAT and CDR2 FQNNGV. The CDR3 covers 16 residues. V dropped 2 bases and J dropped 3; count of bases not matched to a gene: 8. The CDR3 sequence: CASSLWTGWDYTEAFF. Here the CDR3 DNA reads TGTGCCAGCAGCTTATGGACAGGGTGGGATTACACTGAAGCTTTCTTT.

This clone was detected once. This sequence joins TRBV19 and TRBJ2-5; D uncertain. V lost 5 bases to trimming and J lost 2 bases, with 12 bases between them. The CDR3 consists of 14 residues. CDR1 is LNHDA and CDR2 is SQIVND in the germline V gene (reference sequence). The chain's CDR3 is CASSRSRGQETQYF. In DNA form, the CDR3 reads TGTGCCAGTAGTCGATCCAGAGGACAAGAGACCCAGTACTTC.

CDR3 protein: CASSLSSGGADTQYF. CDR3 nucleotide sequence: TGTGCCAGCAGTTTAAGTAGCGGGGGGGCAGATACGCAGTATTTT. The chain is built from TRBV28 and TRBJ2-3; 11 bases are shared with TRBD2. The junction had 2 bases not matched to a gene; V was cut back by 2 bases and J by 4 bases. Germline V gives CDR1 MDHEN, CDR2 SYDVKM. The length of the CDR3 is 15 residues.